This T cell receptor (beta chain) was recovered during a study of cytomegalovirus exposure and HLA in healthy donors. Looking at the study overall: Early release data held tens of millions of unique TCRs from HLA-typed donors. Study-level points and caveats: CMV serostatus was the only immune exposure information that was available. Cytomegalovirus association was listed for 164 TCR beta chains.

A multiplex PCR was run with 60 Vbeta primers and 13 Jbeta primers. Per the authors' pipeline: There were 80 million or so unique TCR beta chains by a later count, and approximately 11 million of them were shared. Data came from immunoSEQ multiplex PCR; TCRdb stores just in-frame clones and leaves some out. Clone size and V and J calls were adopted from that table, with D and trimming inferred from the DNA. The repertoire shows around 130,000 clones; the top ten hold 2%. The CDR3 contains 14 residues. Trimming cost V 7 bases and J 8 bases, with 18 bases left between them. The V gene's germline CDR1 is MNHEY and CDR2 SMNVEV (reference sequence). As concerns this clone: Antigen specificity is unknown.

The V gene is TRBV27, the J gene TRBJ2-1, with D perhaps TRBD1 (6 bases). This clonotype was sampled from a woman in her sixties or seventies in good health and CMV-seronegative. Material for sequencing was PBMCs. The CDR3 region is CASKLLTGFYEQFF. Written as DNA, the CDR3 is TGTGCCAGCAAATTGTTGACAGGATTCTATGAGCAGTTCTTC.